This TCR beta chain is from a study of T-cell reconstitution after alpha-beta-depleted transplantation in children. CDR1 GTSNPN and CDR2 SVGIG come from the germline V gene (reference sequence). V lost 0 bases and J lost 4; bases outside the gene matches: 5. The CDR3 is 15 amino acids. The authors prepared the TCRbeta library with unique molecular identifiers. TCRdb called the PCR reads again in MiXCR, with one record for every CDR3 protein. Of over 550,000 distinct CDR3 sequences in the sample, over 9.5% were seen once. This chain joins TRBV30 and TRBJ2-1; 8 positions agree with TRBD2. The source was PBMCs from the stem cell graft donor, collected from the stem cell graft. The receptor was derived from a human donor who donated a stem cell graft to a child with acute myeloid leukemia. The CDR3 DNA reads TGTGCCTGGAGTGTAATAGCGGGGAAATACAATGAGCAGTTCTTC. Residues: CAWSVIAGKYNEQFF.